One TCR beta chain is described in this entry. These data are taken from a study of T cell changes during pregnancy in multiple sclerosis. Repertoires were generated with immunoSEQ multiplex PCR, while TCRdb's copy carries only in-frame clones and drops some. The data contain tens of thousands of clones, about 94% of them seen just once; the ten biggest clones take up about 0.8%. The CDR3 has 15 residues. From germline, CDR1 is MGHRA and CDR2 YSYEKL. Trimming removed 0 bases from V and 5 bases from J; junction bases left unmatched: 5. The sequence was obtained from a female donor with multiple sclerosis, enrolled in a pregnancy study. The chain uses TRBV4-1 and TRBJ2-7, with 9 positions matching TRBD2. The material sequenced was peripheral blood, taken in the third trimester of pregnancy. CDR3 residues: CASSQELRLADEQYF. DNA of the CDR3: TGCGCCAGCAGCCAAGAGTTAAGACTAGCGGACGAGCAGTACTTC.